This TCR beta chain was identified during a study of T cells in Graves' hyperthyroidism and ophthalmopathy. This clonotype came up many times. There were TCR beta CDR3 regions amplified from RNA transcripts. HTBI primers were employed in a first-round RT-PCR of the TCR CDR3. TCRdb reprocessed the multiplex PCR reads via MiXCR and lists one record per CDR3 protein. The sample has 300,000 to 450,000 distinct CDR3 sequences; about 15% are singletons. Isolation of PBMCs was performed on around 9.7 ml fresh peripheral blood. V lost 8 bases and J 2 bases, leaving 13 bases between the germline ends. The CDR3 runs to 13 residues. Per germline, CDR1 SQVTM and CDR2 ANQGSEA.

The receptor's source is a woman aged 25 to 39 with Graves' hyperthyroidism. The chain recombines TRBV29-1 with TRBJ1-5; D is perhaps TRBD1 (5 bases). The material sequenced was blood. The CDR3 reads CSHAPGRNQPQHF. The CDR3 nucleotides are TGCAGCCATGCTCCGGGGCGCAATCAGCCCCAGCATTTT.